This T cell receptor beta chain is from a study of blood T cell repertoires in COVID-19 (TCRdb year 2020). The study in broad terms: Collaborator samples came from the United States, Italy and Spain and covered acute and convalescent phases of COVID-19. Samples were obtained from the ongoing ImmuneRACE study (first 160 participants) and from 1,200 or so subjects provided by 6 global collaborators. A freely available public database, intended as a resource for researchers studying the immune response to SARS-CoV-2, is where the repertoires were released. Sample metadata almost always included a de-identified subject ID, COVID-19 status, age in years and sex. The dataset comprised deeply sampled blood TCRbeta repertoires from subjects exposed to, actively infected with, or recovered from COVID-19. The prospective study material was composed of cDNA or gDNA derived from T cells, B-cell-depleted T cells, or PBMCs. Where available, HLA class I and class II types were taken from metadata supplied by the sample provider and were not determined by assay-based typing.

The CDR3 runs 14 amino acids, cysteine and phenylalanine included. The DNA shown is the 42-base CDR3, in frame from base 1. Reading the germline V gene gives CDR1 ENHRY and CDR2 SYGVKD. V and J are trimmed by 3 bases and 9 bases, and the gene matches miss 10 bases of the junction. Whole blood was collected in K2EDTA tubes by collaborating institutions according to the institutions' own protocols. Collaborator samples were shipped for TCRbeta analysis as frozen whole blood, isolated PBMCs, or DNA extracted from either sample type. In this sample, this clone turned up a few times. Its target antigen remains unknown. No base quality values were provided; no much bigger clone lies one nucleotide off. TCRbeta CDR3 regions were amplified from genomic DNA by means of the immunoSEQ Assay, a bias-controlled multiplex PCR. Under the source paper's analysis protocol: The number of nucleated cells in each sample was estimated from the amplification of reference gene primers within the assay. To quantify the absolute abundance of each unique TCRbeta CDR3 rearrangement, sequence reads were collapsed and filtered. For each sample, productive Simpson clonality was calculated as the square root of Simpson's diversity index over productive rearrangements. The clones in this table, taken by TCRdb from immuneACCESS, are in-frame only. Not every clone is retained; where verified, under half of the shortfall comes from an unresolved V gene, and the cause of the rest is unknown. Clone size and the V and J calls come from that table; the DNA yielded D and trimming. The sample yields about 69,000 clones; 86% were counted once. About 2.1% of the sample goes to the ten largest clones.

Here is what the overall study found, with its caveats: The quantity of clinical and demographic metadata differed by source and by participant and was supplied without curation.

The clonotype comes from a man aged 25-40 years with acute or convalescent COVID-19. The source material was peripheral blood. Recombination joined TRBV10-3 with TRBJ1-1; TRBD1 agrees with 7 junctional bases. The nucleotides are TGTGCCATCAGTGAAGGGACAGCGAATATGAAAGCTTTCTTT. Its translation is CAISEGTANMKAFF.